This entry lists 29 T cell receptor beta chains sequenced from one sample in a study of T cells in Graves' hyperthyroidism and ophthalmopathy. The CDR3 regions of TCR beta were amplified from RNA transcripts. TCR CDR3 regions were first amplified by RT-PCR with HTBI primers. TCRdb recomputed calls from the multiplex PCR reads with MiXCR, one row per CDR3 protein. There are approximately 700,000 distinct CDR3 sequences in the sample; 45% occur only once, and approximately 7.2% lies in the top ten. Sequencing was done on a sample of peripheral blood or thyroid tissue (not recorded which). The receptors originated from an adult man with Graves' disease, either hyperthyroidism or ophthalmopathy (not recorded which).

This clonotype was recorded many times. This rearrangement joins TRBV7-9 to TRBJ2-5; perhaps TRBD1 as D (5 bases). CDR1 is SEHNR and CDR2 is FQNEAQ in the germline V gene (reference sequence). The V end was cut by 6 bases, the J end by 3 bases, with 11 bases between. This CDR3 is 13 amino acids long. This CDR3 is CASRPAGKETQYF. The CDR3 DNA sequence: TGTGCCAGCAGACCAGCAGGGAAAGAGACCCAGTACTTC.

This clonotype has at least ten counts. The chain employs TRBV7-9 and TRBJ1-5; D is unclear. This CDR3 region has 14 residues. With 6 bases removed from V and 0 bases from J, the gap between germline ends came to 9 bases. In germline, CDR1 is SEHNR, CDR2 FQNEAQ (reference sequence). CDR3 coding DNA: TGTGCCAGCAGACGTCAGGATAGCAATCAGCCCCAGCATTTT. This encodes CASRRQDSNQPQHF.

In its sample, this clonotype was seen a few times. The chain is built from TRBV19 and TRBJ1-2, with TRBD1 as a possible D gene (6 bases). The V end was cut by 7 bases, the J end by 4 bases, with 16 bases between. Germline V gene sequence: CDR1 LNHDA, CDR2 SQIVND (reference sequence). The CDR3 extends over 14 amino acids. In nucleotides, the CDR3 is TGTGCCAGTACCCAGGGGCCAGGCAGCTATGGCTACACCTTC. It translates to CASTQGPGSYGYTF.

The rearrangement links TRBV5-6 to TRBJ1-3; possible D gene TRBD1, 5 bases. Per the germline V gene, CDR1 is SGHDT and CDR2 is YYEEEE. The CDR3 has 17 amino acids. Trimming cost V 1 base and J 3 bases, with 17 bases left between them. CDR3 sequence reads: CASSLRMAGRYGNTIYF. For the CDR3, the DNA is TGTGCCAGCAGCTTGCGGATGGCAGGGAGATATGGAAACACCATATATTTT.

V is TRBV9 and J is TRBJ2-5; a possible D gene is TRBD1 (6 bases). This CDR3 comprises 15 residues. The V end lost 1 base, the J end lost 2 bases, and 12 bases lay between the germline ends. Germline assignment: CDR1 SGDLS and CDR2 YYNGEE. The CDR3 DNA is TGTGCCAGCAGCGTATCCGGACAGACACAAGAGACCCAGTACTTC. Translating gives CASSVSGQTQETQYF.

Of note for this clonotype: Germline and junction disagree at one end, which may indicate a read error. J is TRBJ2-6 and V is TRBV29-1; D is perhaps TRBD2 (6 bases). In germline, CDR1 is SQVTM, CDR2 ANQGSEA. This CDR3 spans 11 amino acids. The chain's CDR3 is CSVVQGGTEAF. The CDR3 region has the DNA TGCAGCGTTGTCCAGGGTGGGACTGAAGCTTTC.

Note on this clonotype: A read error is possible here, since a much larger clone lies one base away. DNA for the CDR3: TGTGCCAGCAGCTTAGGTGGGACAGCCTGCGAGCAGTACTTC. Translation gives CASSLGGTACEQYF. The chain uses TRBV7-6 and TRBJ2-7; 7 nucleotides agree with TRBD1. Germline V gene data show CDR1 as SGHVS and CDR2 as FNYEAQ. The ends lost 1 base at V and 6 bases at J; junction bases unmatched: 6. The CDR3 is 14 residues long.

In its sample, this clonotype was seen many times. This chain links TRBV24-1 with TRBJ2-7, with D possibly TRBD1 on 5 matching bases. CDR1 is KGHDR, CDR2 SFDVKD, per germline. V gave up 3 bases and J gave up 3 bases, with 17 bases separating them. This CDR3 is 16 amino acids long. The CDR3 is CATSDPGPRGNYEQYF. The CDR3 DNA sequence: TGTGCCACCAGTGATCCCGGGCCTAGGGGAAACTACGAGCAGTACTTC.

The chain carries TRBV5-1 and TRBJ2-7; tentatively, D is TRBD2 (6 bases). This CDR3 has 14 amino acids. V lost 3 bases and J 3 bases, leaving 13 bases between the germline ends. In germline, CDR1 is SGHRS, CDR2 YFSETQ. Written as DNA, the CDR3 is TGCGCCAGCAGCTCCGGACTATCCAACTACGAGCAGTACTTC. Amino acid sequence: CASSSGLSNYEQYF.

J is TRBJ1-1 and V is TRBV5-1; D unclear. The V end was cut by 2 bases, the J end by 1 base, with 9 bases between. The CDR3 runs 14 residues. Germline V lookup: CDR1 SGHRS, CDR2 YFSETQ. The CDR3 nucleotides are TGCGCCAGCAGCTTTGTACCCCAGAACACTGAAGCTTTCTTT. Translation: CASSFVPQNTEAFF.

At least ten counts were recorded for this clonotype. The chain combines TRBV7-3 with TRBJ1-5, with D unclear. Trimming shortened V by 2 bases and J by 6 bases, and 8 bases separated the two germline ends. The CDR3 loop spans 13 amino acids. Per germline, CDR1 SGHTA and CDR2 FQGTGA. CDR3 sequence: CASSLLAGQPQHF. The CDR3 coding sequence is TGTGCCAGCAGCTTATTGGCGGGTCAGCCCCAGCATTTT.

The chain has TRBV2 and TRBJ2-5; tentatively, D is TRBD1 (6 bases). Germline CDR1 SNHLY, CDR2 FYNNEI. The CDR3 spans 17 residues. V lost 3 bases, J lost 0 bases, and 17 bases lay in between. CDR3 coding DNA: TGTGCCAGCAGTGACAGGGGCTCTGGGGCTTACCAAGAGACCCAGTACTTC. This translates into CASSDRGSGAYQETQYF.

This clonotype has more than one count but fewer than ten. This chain connects TRBV20-1 to TRBJ1-2; D unclear. The V gene's germline CDR1 is DFQATT and CDR2 SNEGSKA (reference sequence). The CDR3 contains 12 residues. The CDR3 loop reads CGSKRGNYGYTF. The CDR3 nucleotides read TGCGGATCAAAGAGAGGGAACTATGGCTACACCTTC.

The chain is built from TRBV7-8 and TRBJ1-5, with D perhaps TRBD1 (6 bases). The length of the CDR3 is 16 residues. The germline V gene has CDR1 SGHVS and CDR2 FQNEAQ. With 6 bases removed from V and 2 bases from J, the gap between germline ends came to 17 bases. The CDR3 region has the DNA TGTGCCAGCAGTCAGGCAGGGGTGATTGGCAATCAGCCCCAGCATTTT. This translates into CASSQAGVIGNQPQHF.

This clonotype has a count of ten or more. This sequence joins TRBV29-1 and TRBJ1-6; possibly TRBD1 for D (5 bases). Germline V CDR1 and CDR2: SQVTM, ANQGSEA. Trimming shortened V by 0 bases and J by 0 bases, and 6 bases separated the two germline ends. This CDR3 has 15 residues. CDR3 protein: CSVEEGGSYNSPLHF. Here the CDR3 DNA reads TGCAGCGTTGAAGAGGGGGGCTCCTATAATTCACCCCTCCACTTT.

The rearrangement uses TRBV12-3 or TRBV12-4 and TRBJ1-4; 7 bases agree with TRBD1. This CDR3 spans 13 amino acids. The V gene end was trimmed by 7 bases and the J gene end by 8 bases; junction bases not matched to a gene: 7. The chain's CDR3 is CASTGTGAEKLFF. CDR3 sequence (DNA): TGTGCCAGCACCGGCACAGGGGCCGAAAAACTGTTTTTT.

This clonotype was picked up many times. The chain has TRBV6-1 and TRBJ1-5; D is unclear. Germline V gene lookup returns CDR1 MNHNS and CDR2 SASEGT. The CDR3 runs 13 residues. The V end was cut by 8 bases, the J end by 7 bases, with 15 bases between. The DNA of the CDR3 is TGTGCCAGCTCCGGCCCCGGAAGCCAGCCCCAGCATTTT. It is translated as CASSGPGSQPQHF.

The rearrangement joins TRBV19 to TRBJ2-7; 11 bases agree with TRBD2. Germline V gene data show CDR1 as LNHDA and CDR2 as SQIVND (reference sequence). This CDR3 is built from 16 residues. The CDR3 region is CARPPVLAGVSYEQYF. For the CDR3, the DNA is TGTGCTAGGCCTCCGGTACTAGCGGGGGTCTCCTACGAGCAGTACTTC.

V and J are TRBV6-5 and TRBJ1-2, with TRBD1 identical over 8 bases. Looked up from germline, CDR1 is MNHEY and CDR2 is SVGAGI. V was pared by 2 bases and J by 4 bases, with 6 bases of the junction left unmatched. This CDR3 has 15 amino acids. CDR3 residues: CASSYGRGLSYGYTF. DNA for the CDR3: TGTGCCAGCAGTTACGGCAGGGGGCTTAGCTATGGCTACACCTTC.

The gene calls are TRBV12-3 or TRBV12-4 and TRBJ2-7; TRBD2 agrees at 12 bases. With 3 bases clipped from V and 5 bases from J, the junction kept 5 bases outside the gene matches. The CDR3 runs 15 residues. The CDR3 here is CASSFVLAGGNEQYF. The DNA for the CDR3 is TGTGCCAGCAGTTTTGTGCTAGCGGGAGGGAACGAGCAGTACTTC.

The chain recombines TRBV6-6 with TRBJ1-4; D possibly corresponds to TRBD1 (6 bases). The CDR3 totals 11 residues. Trimming removed 2 bases from V and 11 bases from J, with 6 bases in between. The germline V gene has CDR1 MNHNY and CDR2 SVGAGI (reference sequence). The CDR3 is CASSYRGKLFF. The CDR3 DNA sequence: TGTGCCAGCAGTTACAGGGGGAAACTGTTTTTT.

There are a few counts of this clonotype. The chain couples TRBV6-1 to TRBJ1-2; 8 nucleotides align to TRBD1. The CDR3 loop spans 13 amino acids. Germline loops: CDR1 MNHNS, CDR2 SASEGT. With 8 bases clipped from V and 7 bases from J, the junction kept 9 bases outside the gene matches. The CDR3 here is CASGGQGARGYTF. CDR3 coding DNA: TGTGCCAGCGGCGGGCAGGGGGCACGTGGCTACACCTTC.

V gene TRBV19 combines with J gene TRBJ1-1; 8 bases agree with TRBD1. Germline loops: CDR1 LNHDA, CDR2 SQIVND (reference sequence). This CDR3 is 10 amino acids long. The ends lost 5 bases at V and 10 bases at J; junction bases unmatched: 0. The CDR3 nucleotides are TGTGCCAGTAGTCAGGGGGCAGCTTTCTTT. Amino acids: CASSQGAAFF.

This chain links TRBV9 with TRBJ1-6, with D uncertain. Germline loops: CDR1 SGDLS, CDR2 YYNGEE. The CDR3 loop spans 11 amino acids. V lost 4 bases, J lost 14 bases, and 10 bases lay in between. This CDR3 reads CASSQDGALHF. CDR3 DNA: TGTGCCAGCAGCCAAGATGGGGCCCTCCACTTT.

This clonotype was detected a few times. This CDR3 is CSAGGTGHFQETQYF. The DNA of the CDR3 is TGCAGTGCCGGGGGCACAGGGCACTTCCAAGAGACCCAGTACTTC. V usage is TRBV20-1 and J usage is TRBJ2-5; D tentatively reads TRBD1 or TRBD2 (6 bases each). The CDR3 consists of 15 residues. Trimming left V 6 bases short and J 1 base short, with 18 bases between. Germline V gives CDR1 DFQATT, CDR2 SNEGSKA (reference sequence).

Note on this clonotype: A much larger clone differs by one base, so this may be a read error. For the CDR3, the DNA is TGTGCCAGCGTGAGTGCGGGGGCCATGAACACTGGAGCTTTCTTT. This sequence encodes CASVSAGAMNTGAFF. The chain has TRBV7-2 and TRBJ1-1; maybe TRBD1 (6 bases). Germline CDR1 SGHTA, CDR2 FQGNSA. The CDR3 runs to 15 residues.

The chain employs TRBV29-1 and TRBJ2-5; D perhaps matches TRBD2 (6 bases). The CDR3 runs to 12 residues. Germline CDR1 SQVTM, CDR2 ANQGSEA. Deletions cut 8 bases from V and 4 bases from J, with 14 bases between. The CDR3 region has the DNA TGCAGCTGGCGGCAGGGAGGAGAGACCCAGTACTTC. Residues: CSWRQGGETQYF.

Written as DNA, the CDR3 is TGTGCCATCAGTGAAGGGGACGGGAACACTGAAGCTTTCTTT. Amino acids: CAISEGDGNTEAFF. The chain has TRBV10-3 and TRBJ1-1; maybe TRBD1 (5 bases). Germline CDR1 is ENHRY and CDR2 is SYGVKD. The V gene lost 3 bases and the J gene lost 1 base, with 9 bases spanning the gap. The CDR3 covers 14 residues.

V usage is TRBV24-1 and J usage is TRBJ1-1, with TRBD1 as a possible D gene (6 bases). The CDR3 contains 13 residues. Deletions cut 7 bases from V and 1 base from J, with 9 bases between. CDR1 KGHDR and CDR2 SFDVKD come from the germline V gene. For the CDR3, the DNA is TGTGCCACCAGATTACAGGGGAACACTGAAGCTTTCTTT. This sequence encodes CATRLQGNTEAFF.